These T cell receptor beta chains were read from a single sample in a study of blood T cell repertoires in COVID-19. TCRdb keeps only in-frame clones here, not all; method: immunoSEQ multiplex PCR. The table records about 150,000 clones, roughly 80% of them present only once. What was sequenced was peripheral blood. The receptors here all came from a man in his fifties or sixties with acute or convalescent COVID-19. The CDR3 runs from the conserved cysteine through the conserved F or W. The D gene is left open where the match is weak. Some rows have no size entry. The others give once, few or many, or a class for an expanded clone.

TRBJ2-7,-,TRBV19,-,15,CASSSPGENRYEQYF,TGTGCCAGTAGTAGCCCAGGGGAGAACCGCTACGAGCAGTACTTC
TRBJ1-5,-,TRBV5-1,-,17,CASSFSLGRRAISPSIF,-
TRBJ2-5,once,TRBV24-1,TRBD1,18,CATSDPTWTGGGQETQYF,TGTGCCACCAGTGATCCTACCTGGACAGGGGGGGGGCAAGAGACCCAGTACTTC
TRBJ2-7,few,TRBV9,-,16,CASSVGGSVGSSEQYF,TGTGCCAGCAGCGTAGGAGGGTCAGTAGGGTCCAGCGAGCAGTACTTC
TRBJ1-1,-,TRBV7-3,-,15,CASSLTGGLNTEAFF,TGTGCCAGCAGCTTAACCGGGGGTCTGAACACTGAAGCTTTCTTT
TRBJ2-1,-,TRBV5-1,-,13,CASSSSGGNEQFF,TGCGCCAGCAGCTCGTCCGGGGGCAATGAGCAGTTCTTC
TRBJ1-6,-,TRBV27,-,12,CASSFLNSPLHF,TGTGCCAGCAGTTTCCTTAATTCACCCCTCCACTTT
TRBJ2-2,once,TRBV7-2,-,18,CASSLGSAGILSTGELFF,TGTGCCAGCAGCTTAGGCAGTGCAGGCATCCTGAGCACCGGGGAGCTGTTTTTT
TRBJ1-2,-,TRBV19,TRBD1,14,CASRLTGDGHGYTF,TGTGCCTCTAGACTGACAGGGGACGGACATGGCTACACCTTC
TRBJ2-1,-,TRBV21-1,-,16,CASSDRDRRSYNEQFF,TGTGCCAGCAGCGACAGGGACAGACGCTCCTACAATGAGCAGTTCTTC
TRBJ1-1,-,TRBV30,-,13,CAWSTSGVTEAFF,TGTGCCTGGAGTACCTCAGGGGTTACTGAAGCTTTCTTT
TRBJ2-3,-,TRBV5-1,TRBD2,16,CASSLGLAGGQDTQYF,TGCGCCAGCAGCTTGGGACTAGCGGGGGGGCAGGATACGCAGTATTTT
TRBJ1-3,-,TRBV5-1,-,16,CASSLEPGGTGNTIYF,TGCGCCAGCAGCTTGGAACCCGGAGGTACTGGAAACACCATATATTTT
TRBJ1-1,-,TRBV21-1,-,14,CASSNIRGHTEAFF,TGTGCCAGCAGCAATATCAGGGGGCACACTGAAGCTTTCTTT
TRBJ1-3,-,TRBV24-1,TRBD1,15,CATSDDRETGNTIYF,TGTGCCACCAGTGATGACAGGGAGACTGGAAACACCATATATTTT
TRBJ1-1,medium-sized,TRBV3-1/TRBV3-2,TRBD1,14,CASSQADRATEAFF,TGTGCCAGCAGCCAAGCTGACAGGGCGACTGAAGCTTTCTTT
TRBJ2-7,-,TRBV29-1,-,15,CSVRLLQGPSYEQYF,TGCAGCGTGAGGTTATTACAGGGACCATCCTACGAGCAGTACTTC
TRBJ1-5,once,TRBV7-9,-,15,CASSLAGGGLQPQHF,TGTGCCAGCAGCTTAGCTGGCGGCGGTCTTCAGCCCCAGCATTTT
TRBJ1-2,-,TRBV2,-,10,CASSFGGYTF,TGTGCCAGCAGTTTCGGTGGCTACACCTTC
TRBJ2-5,-,TRBV15,-,15,CATSRVYAPEETQYF,TGTGCCACCAGCAGAGTCTATGCACCTGAAGAGACCCAGTACTTC
TRBJ2-1,-,TRBV27,-,16,CASSFDGGGRYNEQFF,TGTGCCAGCAGTTTTGATGGCGGGGGCCGCTACAATGAGCAGTTCTTC
TRBJ2-7,-,TRBV5-1,-,13,CASFRSRSSEQYF,TGCGCCAGCTTCCGATCTAGGTCCAGCGAGCAGTACTTC
TRBJ1-6,many,TRBV7-9,TRBD1,17,CASSFSYGTGNHRALHF,TGTGCCAGCAGCTTCTCTTATGGGACAGGGAACCATCGGGCCCTCCACTTT
TRBJ1-3,-,TRBV4-2,TRBD1,18,CASSQGDRQGASGNTIYF,TGTGCCAGCAGCCAAGGGGACCGACAGGGGGCATCTGGAAACACCATATATTTT
TRBJ2-5,-,TRBV19,TRBD1,15,CASRATGTGFGTQYF,TGTGCCAGCAGAGCTACCGGGACAGGGTTTGGGACCCAGTACTTC
TRBJ2-4,-,TRBV4-1,TRBD1,14,CASSRTGPADIQYF,TGCGCCAGCAGCCGGACAGGCCCCGCGGACATTCAGTACTTC
TRBJ2-1,-,TRBV5-1,-,13,CASSPSAEAEQFF,TGCGCCAGCAGCCCTTCAGCGGAAGCTGAGCAGTTCTTC
TRBJ1-6,-,TRBV11-2,TRBD1,17,CASSLDSGQGAGSPLHF,TGTGCCAGCAGCTTAGATTCGGGACAGGGGGCTGGTTCACCCCTCCACTTT
TRBJ1-2,-,TRBV30,-,14,CAWSVAGLNYGYTF,TGTGCCTGGAGTGTAGCTGGACTTAACTATGGCTACACCTTC
TRBJ2-1,-,TRBV7-9,-,19,CASSLAESVWRSTHNEQFF,TGTGCCAGCAGCTTAGCGGAATCGGTTTGGCGGAGTACCCACAATGAGCAGTTCTTC
TRBJ2-1,-,TRBV5-1,-,13,CASSPGGDSGQFF,TGCGCCAGCAGCCCCGGCGGGGACTCAGGGCAGTTCTTC
TRBJ2-3,-,TRBV27,TRBD1,15,CASSFQDRSTDTQYF,TGTGCCAGCAGTTTCCAGGACAGGAGCACAGATACGCAGTATTTT
TRBJ2-3,few,TRBV3-1/TRBV3-2,TRBD2,13,CASTRRGSDTQYF,TGTGCCAGCACGAGGCGGGGGTCAGATACGCAGTATTTT
TRBJ1-1,-,TRBV9,-,14,CASSPGFYGSEAFF,TGTGCCAGCAGTCCAGGGTTTTATGGCTCTGAAGCTTTCTTT
TRBJ1-6,-,TRBV6-6,TRBD1,14,CASSYGQGGSPLHF,TGTGCCAGCAGTTACGGGCAGGGGGGTTCACCCCTCCACTTT
TRBJ1-2,-,TRBV30,-,17,CAWSVSDGTPSSYGYTF,TGTGCCTGGAGTGTATCCGATGGGACACCCTCGTCCTATGGCTACACCTTC